This TCR beta chain came from a study of blood T cell repertoires in COVID-19. Study-wide context: Before being deemed recovered, Cohort 3 donors had two negative PCRs, clearance, or symptom resolution. Acute and convalescent COVID-19 specimens originated in the United States, Italy and Spain.

Libraries were prepared by immunoSEQ multiplex PCR; TCRdb keeps only in-frame clonotypes and omits some of them. Of about 170,000 clones listed, around 80% are singletons. Across 24 US areas, participants ranged in age from roughly 18 to 95 years. This clone was recorded a few times. This CDR3 comprises 13 residues. Trimming removed 6 bases at V and 0 bases at J, with 8 bases between. CDR1 SNHLY and CDR2 FYNNEI come from the germline V gene. This TCR was sampled from a woman in her 70s in a cohort exposed to, infected with or recovered from COVID-19 (not recorded which). The V and J genes are TRBV2 and TRBJ1-1; D may be TRBD1 (5 bases). The specimen was PBMCs or T cells enriched from blood (not recorded which). The CDR3 region is CASRQEMNTEAFF. The CDR3 DNA follows: TGTGCCAGCAGACAGGAGATGAACACTGAAGCTTTCTTT.